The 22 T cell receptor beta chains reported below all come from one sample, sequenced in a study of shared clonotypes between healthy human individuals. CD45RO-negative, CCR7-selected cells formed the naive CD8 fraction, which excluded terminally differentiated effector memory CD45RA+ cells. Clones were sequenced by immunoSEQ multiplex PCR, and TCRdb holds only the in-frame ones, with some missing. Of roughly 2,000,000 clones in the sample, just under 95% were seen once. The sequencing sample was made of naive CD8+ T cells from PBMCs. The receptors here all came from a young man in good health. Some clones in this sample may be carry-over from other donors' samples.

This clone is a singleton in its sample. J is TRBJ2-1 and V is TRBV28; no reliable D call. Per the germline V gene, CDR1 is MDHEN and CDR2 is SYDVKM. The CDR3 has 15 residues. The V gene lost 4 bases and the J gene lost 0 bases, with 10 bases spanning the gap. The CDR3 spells CASSWDQSSYNEQFF. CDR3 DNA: TGTGCCAGCAGTTGGGATCAGTCCTCCTACAATGAGCAGTTCTTC.

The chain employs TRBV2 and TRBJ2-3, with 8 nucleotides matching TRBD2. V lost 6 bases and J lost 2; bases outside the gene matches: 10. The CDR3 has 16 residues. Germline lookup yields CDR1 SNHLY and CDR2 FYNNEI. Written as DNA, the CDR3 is TGTGCCAGCAGAGAGCTAGCGGGCAGGATCACAGATACGCAGTATTTT. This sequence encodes CASRELAGRITDTQYF.

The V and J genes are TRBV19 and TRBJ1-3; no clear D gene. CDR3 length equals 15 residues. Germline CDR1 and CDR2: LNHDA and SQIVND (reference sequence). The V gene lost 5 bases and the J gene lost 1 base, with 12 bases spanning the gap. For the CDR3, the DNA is TGTGCCAGTAGTCCTCACCCGAGGTCTGGAAACACCATATATTTT. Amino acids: CASSPHPRSGNTIYF.

CDR3: CASSQDRVQPRGGAFF. For the CDR3, the DNA is TGTGCCAGCAGCCAAGATAGGGTTCAGCCTCGGGGGGGAGCTTTCTTT. The V gene is TRBV4-2, the J gene TRBJ1-1; weak D call: TRBD1 (5 bases). The germline V gene has CDR1 LGHNA and CDR2 YNFKEQ. There are 16 residues in the CDR3. V lost 0 bases and J 10 bases, leaving 21 bases between the germline ends.

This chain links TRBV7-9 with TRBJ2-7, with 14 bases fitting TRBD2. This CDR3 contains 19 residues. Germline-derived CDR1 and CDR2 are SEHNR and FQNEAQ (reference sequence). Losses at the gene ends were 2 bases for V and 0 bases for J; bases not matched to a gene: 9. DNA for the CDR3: TGTGCCAGCAGCTTACCGACCGGGACTAGCGGGAGCCACTCCTACGAGCAGTACTTC. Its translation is CASSLPTGTSGSHSYEQYF.

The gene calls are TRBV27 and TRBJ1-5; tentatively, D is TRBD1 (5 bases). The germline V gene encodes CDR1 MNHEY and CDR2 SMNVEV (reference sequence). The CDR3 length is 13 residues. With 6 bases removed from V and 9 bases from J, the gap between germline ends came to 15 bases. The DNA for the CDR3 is TGTGCCAGCAGCCCTGGGGACGATTGGCCCCAGCATTTT. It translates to CASSPGDDWPQHF.

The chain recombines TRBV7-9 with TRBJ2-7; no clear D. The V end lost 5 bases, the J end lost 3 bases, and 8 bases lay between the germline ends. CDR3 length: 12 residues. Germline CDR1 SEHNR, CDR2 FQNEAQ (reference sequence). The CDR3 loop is CASSAFGYEQYF. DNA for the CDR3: TGTGCCAGCAGCGCGTTCGGCTACGAGCAGTACTTC.

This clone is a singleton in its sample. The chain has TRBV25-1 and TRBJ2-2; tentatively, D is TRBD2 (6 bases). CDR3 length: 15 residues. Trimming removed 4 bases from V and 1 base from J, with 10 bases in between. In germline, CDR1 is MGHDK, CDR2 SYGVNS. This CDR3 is CASSGRGVNTGELFF. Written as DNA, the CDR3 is TGTGCCAGCAGTGGGCGCGGGGTGAACACCGGGGAGCTGTTTTTT.

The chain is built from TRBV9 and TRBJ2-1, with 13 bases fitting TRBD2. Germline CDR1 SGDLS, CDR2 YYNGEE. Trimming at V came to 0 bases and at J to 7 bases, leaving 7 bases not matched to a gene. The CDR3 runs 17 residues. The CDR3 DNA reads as TGTGCCAGCAGCGTAGTAGGACTAGCGGGAGCAGTGAATGAGCAGTTCTTC. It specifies CASSVVGLAGAVNEQFF.

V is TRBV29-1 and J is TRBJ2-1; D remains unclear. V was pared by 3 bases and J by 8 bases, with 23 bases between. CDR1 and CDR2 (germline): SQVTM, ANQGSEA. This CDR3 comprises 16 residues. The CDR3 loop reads CSVDSPGPRGFHEQFF. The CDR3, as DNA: TGCAGCGTTGATAGTCCAGGTCCCAGAGGATTTCATGAGCAGTTCTTC.

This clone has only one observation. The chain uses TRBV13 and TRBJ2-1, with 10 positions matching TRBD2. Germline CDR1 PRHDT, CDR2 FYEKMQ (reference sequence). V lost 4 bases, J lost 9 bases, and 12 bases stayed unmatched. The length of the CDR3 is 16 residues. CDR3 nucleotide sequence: TGTGCCAGCAGCTCGCCTAGCGGGAGCGGATATGGTGAGCAGTTCTTC. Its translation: CASSSPSGSGYGEQFF.

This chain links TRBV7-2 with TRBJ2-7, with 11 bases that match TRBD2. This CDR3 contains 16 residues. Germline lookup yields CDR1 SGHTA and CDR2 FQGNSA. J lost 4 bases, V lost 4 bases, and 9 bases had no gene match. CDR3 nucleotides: TGTGCCAGCAGCTCACGTCCGGGACTAGCGGTTTACGAGCAGTACTTC. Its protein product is CASSSRPGLAVYEQYF.

The CDR3, as DNA: TGTGCCAGTCGGGCGGGAGCGAGGACCGGGGAGCTGTTTTTT. Translated: CASRAGARTGELFF. The chain is built from TRBV4-2 and TRBJ2-2, with 7 bases aligning to TRBD2. V gave up 9 bases and J gave up 5 bases; unmatched junction bases: 9. CDR1 is LGHNA, CDR2 YNFKEQ, per germline. The CDR3 contains 14 residues.

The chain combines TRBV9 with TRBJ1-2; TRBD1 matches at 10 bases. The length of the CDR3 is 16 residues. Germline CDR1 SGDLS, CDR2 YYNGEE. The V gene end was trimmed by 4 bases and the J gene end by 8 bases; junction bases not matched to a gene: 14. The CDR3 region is CASSHPGTGAQEGYTF. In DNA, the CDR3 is TGTGCCAGCAGCCACCCCGGGACAGGGGCCCAGGAGGGCTACACCTTC.

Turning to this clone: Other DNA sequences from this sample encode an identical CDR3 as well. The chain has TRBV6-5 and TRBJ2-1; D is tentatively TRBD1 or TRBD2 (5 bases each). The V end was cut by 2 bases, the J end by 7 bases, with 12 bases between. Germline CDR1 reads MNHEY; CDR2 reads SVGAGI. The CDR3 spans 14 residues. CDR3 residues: CASSYREGPNEQFF. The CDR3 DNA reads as TGTGCCAGCAGTTACCGAGAGGGACCGAATGAGCAGTTCTTC.

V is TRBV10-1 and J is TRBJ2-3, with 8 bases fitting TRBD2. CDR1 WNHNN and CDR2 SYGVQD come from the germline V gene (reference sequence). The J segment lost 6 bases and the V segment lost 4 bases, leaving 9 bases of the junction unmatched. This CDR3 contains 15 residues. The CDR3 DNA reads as TGCGCCAGCAGTGGTGAAGCGGGAGCGGCTGATACGCAGTATTTT. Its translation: CASSGEAGAADTQYF.

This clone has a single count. DNA for the CDR3: TGTGCCAGCAGCCAACTAGCTGGGGGGCCTGAAGCTTTCTTT. It specifies CASSQLAGGPEAFF. The chain employs TRBV6-5 and TRBJ1-1, with a possible D match to TRBD1 (6 bases). In germline, CDR1 is MNHEY, CDR2 SVGAGI. The CDR3 runs 14 residues. Trimming took off 6 bases at V and 6 bases at J, with 17 bases between the two ends.

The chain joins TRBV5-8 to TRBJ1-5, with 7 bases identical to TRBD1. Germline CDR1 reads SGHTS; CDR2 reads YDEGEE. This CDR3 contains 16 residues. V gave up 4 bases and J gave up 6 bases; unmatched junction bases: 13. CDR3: CASSPTGTELGQPQHF. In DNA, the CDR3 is TGTGCCAGCAGCCCCACCGGGACAGAATTGGGTCAGCCCCAGCATTTT.

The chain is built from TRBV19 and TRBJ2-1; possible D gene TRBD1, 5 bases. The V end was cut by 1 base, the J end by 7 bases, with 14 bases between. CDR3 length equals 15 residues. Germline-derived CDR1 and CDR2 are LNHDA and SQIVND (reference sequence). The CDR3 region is CASSIGQPDWNEQFF. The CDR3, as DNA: TGTGCCAGTAGTATAGGACAGCCCGACTGGAATGAGCAGTTCTTC. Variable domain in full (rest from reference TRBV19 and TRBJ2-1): DGGITQSPKYLFRKEGQNVTLSCEQNLNHDAMYWYRQDPGQGLRLIYYSQIVNDFQKGDIAEGYSVSREKKESFPLTVTSAQKNPTAFYLCASSIGQPDWNEQFFGPGTRLTVL.

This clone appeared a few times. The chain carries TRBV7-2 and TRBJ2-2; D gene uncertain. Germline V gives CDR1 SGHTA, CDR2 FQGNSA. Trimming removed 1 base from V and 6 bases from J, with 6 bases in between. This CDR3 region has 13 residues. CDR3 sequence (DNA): TGTGCCAGCAGCTTAGGTGGGGCCGGGGAGCTGTTTTTT. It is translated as CASSLGGAGELFF.

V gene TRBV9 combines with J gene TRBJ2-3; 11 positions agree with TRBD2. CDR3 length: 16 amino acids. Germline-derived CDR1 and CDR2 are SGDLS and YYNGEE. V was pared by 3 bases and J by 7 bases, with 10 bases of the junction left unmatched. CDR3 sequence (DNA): TGTGCCAGCAGCGAGCGAGTAGCGGGAGGGACACATACGCAGTATTTT. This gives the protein CASSERVAGGTHTQYF.

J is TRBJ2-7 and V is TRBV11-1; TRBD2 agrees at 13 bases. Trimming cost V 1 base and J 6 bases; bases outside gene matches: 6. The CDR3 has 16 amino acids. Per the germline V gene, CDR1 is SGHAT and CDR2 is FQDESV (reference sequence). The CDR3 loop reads CASSLVGLAGASEQYF. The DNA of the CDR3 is TGTGCCAGCAGCTTAGTAGGACTAGCGGGAGCGTCCGAGCAGTACTTC.